Listed below are T cell receptor beta chains from one sample, sequenced in a study of response to subunit inactivated influenza vaccine. TCRdb ran MiXCR on the RT-PCR reads and lists one entry per CDR3 protein. The table has hundreds of thousands of distinct CDR3 sequences, 16% seen once. The specimen was CD4+ T cells sorted from PBMCs, collected roughly 24 months after vaccination. The receptors were sampled from a man aged 50-75 years who received an inactivated influenza vaccine. CDR3s include the opening cysteine and the closing phenylalanine or tryptophan. A D gene is named only where the DNA matches it firmly. The size entry is marked missing in some rows and otherwise reads once, few, many or a size class.

CDR3 protein: CASSPGTSGTRGTQYF; CDR3 DNA: TGTGCCAGCAGCCCCGGGACTAGCGGGACCCGGGGGACCCAGTACTTC; J gene: TRBJ2-5; V gene: TRBV7-2; clone size: NA; D gene: TRBD2
CDR3 protein: CASSSLPQGFGEKLFF; CDR3 DNA: TGTGCCAGCAGTTCACTACCTCAGGGATTCGGAGAAAAACTGTTTTTT; J gene: TRBJ1-4; V gene: TRBV7-2; clone size: NA; D gene: NA
CDR3 protein: CASSQLGQTTDTQYF; CDR3 DNA: TGCGCCAGCAGCCAGCTAGGACAAACCACAGATACGCAGTATTTT; J gene: TRBJ2-3; V gene: TRBV4-3; clone size: NA; D gene: NA
CDR3 protein: CASSSGLGGKQFF; CDR3 DNA: TGTGCCAGCAGCTCCGGACTGGGTGGGAAGCAGTTCTTC; J gene: TRBJ2-1; V gene: TRBV6-1; clone size: NA; D gene: NA
CDR3 protein: CSARTAGGYNEQFF; CDR3 DNA: TGCAGTGCTAGGACAGCGGGGGGGTACAATGAGCAGTTCTTC; J gene: TRBJ2-1; V gene: TRBV20-1; clone size: few; D gene: TRBD2
CDR3 protein: CATSRVVDQPQHF; CDR3 DNA: TGTGCCACCAGCAGAGTGGTTGACCAGCCCCAGCATTTT; J gene: TRBJ1-5; V gene: TRBV15; clone size: many; D gene: NA
CDR3 protein: CASSLSPGQNYEQYF; CDR3 DNA: TGCGCCAGCAGCTTGTCACCGGGACAGAACTACGAGCAGTACTTC; J gene: TRBJ2-7; V gene: TRBV5-1; clone size: few; D gene: TRBD1
CDR3 protein: CASSQDLAGPSEQYF; CDR3 DNA: TGTGCCAGCAGCCAAGATCTAGCGGGACCTTCCGAGCAGTACTTC; J gene: TRBJ2-7; V gene: TRBV3-1; clone size: many; D gene: TRBD2
CDR3 protein: CASSLGLLQYF; CDR3 DNA: TGTGCCAGCAGCTTGGGACTCTTGCAGTACTTC; J gene: TRBJ2-7; V gene: TRBV7-9; clone size: NA; D gene: NA
CDR3 protein: CASSPAGQVANYGYTF; CDR3 DNA: TGTGCCAGCAGCCCGGCGGGACAGGTGGCTAACTATGGCTACACCTTC; J gene: TRBJ1-2; V gene: TRBV3-1; clone size: few; D gene: TRBD1
CDR3 protein: CASSLGTLSTNEKLFF; CDR3 DNA: TGTGCCAGCAGCTTAGGCACCCTTTCAACTAATGAAAAACTGTTTTTT; J gene: TRBJ1-4; V gene: TRBV7-9; clone size: few; D gene: NA
CDR3 protein: CASSKEWRSKADTQYF; CDR3 DNA: TGTGCCAGCAGCAAAGAGTGGCGGAGCAAGGCAGATACGCAGTATTTT; J gene: TRBJ2-3; V gene: TRBV21-1; clone size: NA; D gene: NA
CDR3 protein: CASSPSSDRNTEAFF; CDR3 DNA: TGTGCCAGCTCACCAAGTTCGGACAGGAACACTGAAGCTTTCTTT; J gene: TRBJ1-1; V gene: TRBV18; clone size: few; D gene: NA
CDR3 protein: CASSAAPGELFF; CDR3 DNA: TGTGCCAGCAGTGCGGCCCCCGGGGAGCTGTTTTTT; J gene: TRBJ2-2; V gene: TRBV2; clone size: few; D gene: NA
CDR3 protein: CSARKDRLYTF; CDR3 DNA: TGCAGTGCTAGGAAGGACAGACTCTACACCTTC; J gene: TRBJ1-2; V gene: TRBV20-1; clone size: NA; D gene: NA
CDR3 protein: CAWSDGVNTEAFF; CDR3 DNA: TGTGCCTGGAGTGATGGGGTGAACACTGAAGCTTTCTTT; J gene: TRBJ1-1; V gene: TRBV30; clone size: NA; D gene: NA
CDR3 protein: CASSQDMAVSQPQHF; CDR3 DNA: TGTGCCAGCAGCCAAGATATGGCAGTTTCGCAGCCCCAGCATTTT; J gene: TRBJ1-5; V gene: TRBV4-2; clone size: NA; D gene: NA
CDR3 protein: CASSSYGGSYNEQFF; CDR3 DNA: TGTGCCAGCAGCTCCTATGGCGGGAGTTACAATGAGCAGTTCTTC; J gene: TRBJ2-1; V gene: TRBV9; clone size: NA; D gene: TRBD2
CDR3 protein: CASSDFGGVQFF; CDR3 DNA: TGTGCCAGCAGTGACTTCGGGGGGGTGCAGTTCTTC; J gene: TRBJ2-1; V gene: TRBV6-4; clone size: NA; D gene: TRBD2
CDR3 protein: CASSYSKGTGQGVYQPQHF; CDR3 DNA: TGTGCCAGCAGTTACTCGAAGGGTACGGGGCAGGGGGTGTATCAGCCCCAGCATTTT; J gene: TRBJ1-5; V gene: TRBV6-5; clone size: NA; D gene: TRBD1
CDR3 protein: CSATDNYGYTF; CDR3 DNA: TGCAGTGCCACCGATAACTATGGCTACACCTTC; J gene: TRBJ1-2; V gene: TRBV20-1; clone size: NA; D gene: NA
CDR3 protein: CASSQSSILEGDTQYF; CDR3 DNA: TGCGCCAGCAGCCAGAGTAGTATCCTTGAGGGAGATACGCAGTATTTT; J gene: TRBJ2-3; V gene: TRBV4-3; clone size: NA; D gene: NA
CDR3 protein: CASSFGLAGNTDTQYF; CDR3 DNA: TGTGCCAGCAGTTTCGGACTAGCGGGAAACACAGATACGCAGTATTTT; J gene: TRBJ2-3; V gene: TRBV11-2; clone size: few; D gene: TRBD2
CDR3 protein: CASSQDVGSSTGELFF; CDR3 DNA: TGTGCCAGCAGCCAAGATGTCGGTTCGAGCACCGGGGAGCTGTTTTTT; J gene: TRBJ2-2; V gene: TRBV4-2; clone size: few; D gene: NA
CDR3 protein: CASSPSGTTNSPLHF; CDR3 DNA: TGTGCCAGCAGCCCCTCCGGGACCACAAATTCACCCCTCCACTTT; J gene: TRBJ1-6; V gene: TRBV3-1; clone size: few; D gene: NA
CDR3 protein: CATSDAPSGTGGTRRYEQYF; CDR3 DNA: TGTGCCACCAGTGATGCCCCTTCCGGGACAGGGGGCACAAGGCGCTACGAGCAGTACTTC; J gene: TRBJ2-7; V gene: TRBV24-1; clone size: few; D gene: TRBD1
CDR3 protein: CSARDTRDRETQYF; CDR3 DNA: TGCAGTGCTAGAGATACGAGAGATAGGGAGACCCAGTACTTC; J gene: TRBJ2-5; V gene: TRBV20-1; clone size: few; D gene: NA
CDR3 protein: CSATRDRSNKDEQYF; CDR3 DNA: TGCAGTGCTACCCGGGACAGATCAAACAAGGACGAGCAGTACTTC; J gene: TRBJ2-7; V gene: TRBV20-1; clone size: many; D gene: TRBD1
CDR3 protein: CSGVAGGRETQYF; CDR3 DNA: TGCAGCGGTGTAGCGGGAGGAAGGGAGACCCAGTACTTC; J gene: TRBJ2-5; V gene: TRBV29-1; clone size: NA; D gene: TRBD2
CDR3 protein: CSARSPYYYTDTQYF; CDR3 DNA: TGCAGTGCCCGAAGCCCTTACTACTACACAGATACGCAGTATTTT; J gene: TRBJ2-3; V gene: TRBV20-1; clone size: few; D gene: NA
CDR3 protein: CASSPGRSSYEQYF; CDR3 DNA: TGTGCCAGCTCACCAGGCAGAAGCTCCTACGAGCAGTACTTC; J gene: TRBJ2-7; V gene: TRBV18; clone size: NA; D gene: NA
CDR3 protein: CACDKPGGRATDTQYF; CDR3 DNA: TGCGCCTGCGACAAACCAGGGGGCAGAGCCACAGATACGCAGTATTTT; J gene: TRBJ2-3; V gene: TRBV4-3; clone size: NA; D gene: TRBD1